Presented here are 8 T cell receptor beta chains from one specimen sequenced in a study of spatial heterogeneity in lung cancer. Stated time point: sample taken at primary tumor resection. Whole RNA came from tumor, nontumor lung or frozen PBMC and was sequenced without being sorted. One entry per CDR3 protein results from TCRdb running MiXCR on the 5' RACE reads. The profile shows 75,000 to 85,000 distinct CDR3 sequences, approximately 20% of them singletons. The sequencing here drew on PBMCs, taken at surgery. These TCRs come from a male donor with early-stage non-small cell lung cancer.

This clonotype was detected only a few times. The rearrangement joins TRBV3-1 to TRBJ2-2; unclear D gene. Germline V gives CDR1 LGHDT, CDR2 YNNKEL (reference sequence). The CDR3 is 15 amino acids. V was shortened by 4 bases and J by 1 base, with 10 bases between the two germline ends. As DNA, the CDR3 is TGTGCCAGCAGCCCCATCGGCGGGAACACCGGGGAGCTGTTTTTT. Its protein product is CASSPIGGNTGELFF.

This clonotype was detected ten times or more. This chain's CDR3 is CASRPDLGPNEKLFF. CDR3 nucleotides: TGTGCCAGCCGCCCGGATTTGGGTCCTAATGAAAAACTGTTTTTT. The chain uses TRBV27 and TRBJ1-4; D unresolved. Germline values: CDR1 MNHEY, CDR2 SMNVEV (reference sequence). This CDR3 contains 15 residues. V lost 8 bases to trimming and J lost 3 bases, with 16 bases between them. The variable domain in full, completed from reference TRBV27 and TRBJ1-4, reads EAQVTQNPRYLITVTGKKLTVTCSQNMNHEYMSWYRQDPGLGLRQIYYSMNVEVTDKGDVPEGYKVSRKEKRNFPLILESPSPNQTSLYFCASRPDLGPNEKLFFGSGTQLSVL.

This clonotype was detected ten times or more. The V call is TRBV29-1, the J call TRBJ1-5; D call uncertain. This CDR3 has 12 residues. Trimming stripped 4 bases from V and 3 bases from J, with 7 bases between. CDR1 SQVTM and CDR2 ANQGSEA come from the germline V gene. CDR3 amino acids: CSVGDNNQPQHF. The CDR3 bases are TGCAGCGTTGGAGACAACAATCAGCCCCAGCATTTT.

This clonotype was found a few times. The V gene is TRBV21-1, the J gene TRBJ2-7; the DNA was not used to check the table's D call, TRBD1. TRBV21-1 is shown as a pseudogene. The CDR3 runs to 14 residues. For the CDR3, the DNA is TGTGCCAGCAGCACAGGGGGCCGTACCTACGAGCAGTACTTC. As protein: CASSTGGRTYEQYF.

This chain uses TRBV25-1 with TRBJ1-4, with unresolved D. Trimming took 4 bases from V and 7 from J, leaving 10 bases between them. Per the germline V gene, CDR1 is MGHDK and CDR2 is SYGVNS. The CDR3 length is 13 residues. CDR3 amino acids: CASSGASGEKLFF. The CDR3 DNA is TGTGCCAGCAGTGGCGCCAGCGGTGAAAAACTGTTTTTT.

A few counts support this clonotype. This sequence joins TRBV11-3 and TRBJ2-1; 15 nucleotides match TRBD2. The length of the CDR3 is 17 residues. Germline CDR1 reads SGHNT; CDR2 reads YENEEA. The ends lost 0 bases at V and 7 bases at J; junction bases unmatched: 4. The CDR3 here is CASSLDGGLAGGNEQFF. DNA for the CDR3: TGTGCCAGCAGCTTAGACGGGGGACTAGCGGGAGGTAATGAGCAGTTCTTC.

This rearrangement joins TRBV20-1 to TRBJ1-1, with D perhaps TRBD1 (5 bases). CDR3 length: 11 amino acids. Germline V lookup: CDR1 DFQATT, CDR2 SNEGSKA (reference sequence). Trimming took off 1 base at V and 12 bases at J, with 12 bases between the two ends. CDR3 in DNA: TGCAGTGCTAGAGCATGGGGGAGGACTTTCTTT. It codes for CSARAWGRTFF.

This clonotype was seen a handful of times. The rearrangement links TRBV7-9 to TRBJ2-1, with D unclear. CDR3 length: 12 amino acids. V was cut by 2 bases and J by 8 bases, with 7 bases left in between. CDR1 and CDR2 from the germline V gene are SEHNR and FQNEAQ (reference sequence). The CDR3 loop reads CASSLISDEQFF. DNA for the CDR3: TGTGCCAGCAGCTTAATCAGCGATGAGCAGTTCTTC.